A selection of T cell receptor beta chains follows, all from one sample in a study of blood T cells in healthy people across ages. TCRdb redid the calling of the 5' RACE reads with MiXCR, one entry per CDR3 protein. The table has about 1,600,000 distinct CDR3 sequences, around 39% seen once. Sequenced: blood. These receptors all stem from a woman under 30 in good health. Each CDR3 is given with its conserved first and last residue. The order of the fields is V gene, D gene, J gene, clone size, CDR3 protein, CDR3 DNA. The D gene is left open where the match is weak. Clone size is not always given. Where it is, it says once, few, many or a class for expanded clones.

>TRBV12-3/TRBV12-4|NA|TRBJ1-4|NA
CASSLTIGGTNEKLFF
TGTGCCAGCAGTTTAACGATCGGCGGAACTAATGAAAAACTGTTTTTT
>TRBV7-9|TRBD1|TRBJ1-4|few
CASSYYEGAQPGKLFF
TGTGCCAGCAGCTACTACGAGGGGGCCCAGCCGGGAAAACTGTTTTTT
>TRBV3-1|NA|TRBJ1-3|NA
CASSQGQSGNTIYF
TGTGCCAGCAGCCAAGGCCAGTCCGGAAACACCATATATTTT
>TRBV3-1|NA|TRBJ1-1|few
CASSQAGANTEAFF
TGTGCCAGCAGCCAGGCAGGGGCAAACACTGAAGCTTTCTTT
>TRBV7-9|TRBD1|TRBJ1-2|NA
CASSSSETRDRDTF
TGTGCCAGCAGCTCAAGCGAAACCCGGGACAGGGACACCTTC
>TRBV11-2|NA|TRBJ2-1|NA
CASSHSPIIVGGEQFF
TGTGCCAGCAGCCACAGCCCGATCATAGTAGGGGGGGAGCAGTTCTTC
>TRBV9|NA|TRBJ1-3|NA
CASSVGQFRNTIYF
TGTGCCAGCAGCGTAGGACAATTCAGAAACACCATATATTTT
>TRBV11-1|TRBD1|TRBJ2-7|many
CASSRQGFSSYEQYF
TGTGCCAGCAGCCGACAGGGCTTTAGCTCCTACGAGCAGTACTTC
>TRBV24-1|TRBD1|TRBJ2-1|NA
CATSDFRDSYNEQFF
TGTGCCACCAGTGATTTCCGGGACAGTTACAATGAGCAGTTCTTC
>TRBV24-1|NA|TRBJ2-1|NA
CATSDFKAGRMNEQFF
TGTGCCACCAGTGATTTTAAGGCAGGTCGGATGAATGAGCAGTTCTTC
>TRBV12-3/TRBV12-4|TRBD2|TRBJ2-3|NA
CASSLLAGDSDTQYF
TGTGCCAGCAGTTTACTAGCGGGAGATTCGGATACGCAGTATTTT
>TRBV5-6|NA|TRBJ2-3|NA
CASSPRPESYTDTQYF
TGTGCCAGCAGCCCTCGCCCGGAGAGCTACACAGATACGCAGTATTTT
>TRBV6-1|NA|TRBJ2-1|NA
CANSELGGWTSNNEQFF
TGTGCCAACAGTGAACTTGGGGGCTGGACCAGCAACAATGAGCAGTTCTTC
>TRBV20-1|TRBD1|TRBJ2-1|NA
CSARDRVGNEQFF
TGCAGTGCTAGGGACAGGGTGGGAAATGAGCAGTTCTTC
>TRBV2|TRBD2|TRBJ2-7|NA
CASSERGLAGVEQYF
TGTGCCAGCAGTGAACGGGGGCTAGCGGGAGTTGAGCAGTACTTC
>TRBV6-5|NA|TRBJ1-4|few
CASSYSRGTNEKLFF
TGTGCCAGCAGTTACTCGCGGGGAACTAATGAAAAACTGTTTTTT
>TRBV3-1|TRBD1|TRBJ1-4|few
CASSRDRLGEKLFF
TGTGCCAGCAGCCGGGACAGGTTAGGCGAAAAACTGTTTTTT
>TRBV20-1|NA|TRBJ2-3|NA
CSARDHGTAGDTQYF
TGCAGTGCTAGAGATCATGGGACGGCCGGAGATACGCAGTATTTT
>TRBV12-3/TRBV12-4|NA|TRBJ1-5|NA
CASSHKGGLSQPQHF
TGTGCCAGCAGCCACAAGGGGGGGTTGAGTCAGCCCCAGCATTTT
>TRBV5-1|NA|TRBJ2-7|NA
CASSLEVEQYF
TGCGCCAGCAGCTTGGAGGTCGAGCAGTACTTC
>TRBV3-1|NA|TRBJ1-2|few
CASSQDVRLVYGYTF
TGTGCCAGCAGCCAAGATGTCAGGTTGGTCTATGGCTACACCTTC
>TRBV18|NA|TRBJ1-1|NA
CASSPSRTSTEAFF
TGTGCCAGCTCACCAAGCCGGACGTCCACTGAAGCTTTCTTT
>TRBV7-2|TRBD2|TRBJ2-3|NA
CASSPRLAGALKNTGDTQYF
TGTGCCAGCAGCCCAAGACTAGCGGGGGCCCTTAAAAACACCGGAGATACGCAGTATTTT
>TRBV9|NA|TRBJ2-5|few
CASSVDPRAMETQYF
TGTGCCAGCAGCGTAGATCCCCGAGCAATGGAGACCCAGTACTTC
>TRBV28|NA|TRBJ2-3|NA
CASSSRDPPADTQYF
TGTGCCAGCAGCTCCCGGGATCCCCCGGCAGATACGCAGTATTTT
>TRBV6-5|NA|TRBJ1-2|NA
CASSYSNHGYTF
TGTGCCAGCAGTTACTCGAATCATGGCTACACCTTC
>TRBV4-2|TRBD2|TRBJ2-3|NA
CASSGTSGGAPSTDTQYF
TGTGCCAGCAGCGGGACTAGCGGGGGGGCTCCCAGCACAGATACGCAGTATTTT
>TRBV7-9|TRBD1|TRBJ2-7|few
CASSWGDRDPYEQYF
TGTGCCAGCAGCTGGGGCGACAGGGACCCCTACGAGCAGTACTTC
>TRBV4-2|TRBD2|TRBJ2-1|NA
CASSQQLAGGPDNEQFF
TGTGCCAGCAGCCAGCAACTAGCGGGGGGACCTGACAATGAGCAGTTCTTC
>TRBV5-5|NA|TRBJ1-2|few
CASSHQTNYGYTF
TGTGCCAGCAGCCACCAGACAAACTATGGCTACACCTTC
>TRBV7-2|TRBD1|TRBJ2-7|NA
CASSSPYRGWDEQYF
TGTGCCAGCAGCTCCCCCTACAGGGGTTGGGACGAGCAGTACTTC
>TRBV20-1|TRBD2|TRBJ2-1|NA
CSAQGLTGYNEQFF
TGCAGTGCCCAGGGACTAACGGGATATAATGAGCAGTTCTTC
>TRBV28|NA|TRBJ2-3|NA
CASSLTPLSTDTQYF
TGTGCCAGCAGCCTCACACCCCTAAGCACAGATACGCAGTATTTT
>TRBV27|NA|TRBJ2-1|NA
CASSLTYPYYEQFF
TGTGCCAGCAGTTTGACATACCCATACTACGAGCAGTTCTTC
>TRBV20-1|NA|TRBJ2-1|many
CSARDIEGERGDNEQFF
TGCAGTGCTAGAGATATCGAGGGGGAGCGGGGTGACAATGAGCAGTTCTTC
>TRBV28|TRBD1|TRBJ2-3|few
CASKGPGTGSYTDTQYF
TGTGCCAGCAAAGGTCCCGGGACAGGGAGTTACACAGATACGCAGTATTTT
>TRBV12-3/TRBV12-4|TRBD1|TRBJ1-2|many
CASSRTGGLYGYTF
TGTGCCAGCAGCCGGACAGGGGGCCTCTATGGCTACACCTTC
>TRBV20-1|NA|TRBJ2-1|NA
CSARDPAGHGDEQFF
TGCAGTGCTAGAGATCCTGCGGGGCACGGAGATGAGCAGTTCTTC
>TRBV10-3|TRBD1|TRBJ2-7|once
CAISVSQGAYEQCF
TGTGCCATCAGTGTATCACAGGGGGCCTACGAGCAGTGCTTC
>TRBV5-1|NA|TRBJ2-3|NA
CASSLDRGLGGQYF
TGCGCCAGCAGCTTGGACAGGGGACTAGGAGGGCAGTATTTT
>TRBV10-1|TRBD2|TRBJ2-6|NA
CASSESSGTSGSGGANVLTF
TGCGCCAGCAGTGAGTCCTCCGGGACTAGCGGGAGCGGTGGGGCCAACGTCCTGACTTTC
>TRBV12-3/TRBV12-4|TRBD1|TRBJ2-3|NA
CASRPWGTEKKRTDTQYF
TGTGCCAGCCGCCCTTGGGGGACAGAAAAAAAACGCACAGATACGCAGTATTTT
>TRBV6-5|NA|TRBJ2-2|NA
CASSRSNTGELFF
TGTGCCAGCAGTCGGAGTAACACCGGGGAGCTGTTTTTT
>TRBV12-3/TRBV12-4|TRBD1|TRBJ2-5|few
CASSAGQGRIETQYF
TGTGCCAGCAGTGCCGGACAGGGGCGGATCGAGACCCAGTACTTC
>TRBV2|NA|TRBJ1-5|few
CASSEARPRGQHF
TGTGCCAGCAGTGAGGCACGCCCAAGAGGCCAGCATTTT
>TRBV10-3|NA|TRBJ2-7|NA
CAISESSVGRYEQYF
TGTGCCATCAGTGAATCGTCAGTAGGCCGCTACGAGCAGTACTTC
>TRBV6-1|TRBD1|TRBJ2-1|NA
CATGRSGTGMNEQFF
TGTGCCACGGGGCGCTCCGGGACAGGGATGAATGAGCAGTTCTTC
>TRBV4-1|NA|TRBJ1-4|few
CASSQDSIPGGRGFEKLFF
TGCGCCAGCAGCCAAGATTCGATTCCGGGGGGGCGCGGATTTGAAAAACTGTTTTTT
>TRBV12-5|NA|TRBJ1-4|few
CASGFIPEGQWREKLFF
TGTGCTAGTGGTTTCATCCCGGAGGGACAATGGCGTGAAAAACTGTTTTTT
>TRBV6-6|NA|TRBJ1-1|NA
CASSIPGVGTEAFF
TGTGCCAGCAGTATCCCCGGGGTGGGCACTGAAGCTTTCTTT
>TRBV30|NA|TRBJ2-3|NA
CAWGQGFSTDTQYF
TGTGCCTGGGGGCAGGGATTTAGCACAGATACGCAGTATTTT
>TRBV7-2|NA|TRBJ2-5|NA
CASSSRAGETQYF
TGTGCCAGCAGCTCCAGGGCGGGGGAGACCCAGTACTTC
>TRBV5-5|NA|TRBJ2-7|NA
CASSPLRQPYKQYF
TGTGCCAGCAGCCCCCTCAGACAACCCTACAAGCAGTACTTC
>TRBV14|NA|TRBJ2-3|few
CASSQESRTADTQYF
TGTGCCAGCAGCCAAGAGTCCAGGACCGCAGATACGCAGTATTTT
>TRBV20-1|NA|TRBJ1-2|NA
CSAQRNQDYGYTF
TGCAGTGCTCAAAGGAATCAGGACTATGGCTACACCTTC